This T cell receptor beta chain was identified in a study of blood T cell repertoires in COVID-19. Study-level information: Acute and convalescent COVID-19 samples came from the United States, Italy and Spain. Sample material is recorded as cDNA or gDNA derived from T cells, B-cell-depleted T cells, or PBMCs.

Authors' analysis steps: Nucleated cell number was recorded as an estimate derived from reference gene primer amplification. Clones were sequenced by immunoSEQ multiplex PCR, and TCRdb holds only the in-frame ones, with some missing. The V and J calls and the clone size are those of that table, but D and trimming were determined from the DNA. The data show 300,000 or so clones, around 87% seen once. There are 15 residues in the CDR3. Germline V gene data show CDR1 as GTSNPN and CDR2 as SVGIG (reference sequence). V was shortened by 1 base and J by 1 base, with 10 bases between the two germline ends. The chain joins TRBV30 to TRBJ1-4; tentative D call: TRBD1 (6 bases). The receptor comes from a woman aged 45-59 years who had recovered from COVID-19. The sequenced material came from peripheral blood. DNA of the CDR3: TGTGCCTGGAGTGCAGAGGGGGTAACTAATGAAAAACTGTTTTTT. Translating gives CAWSAEGVTNEKLFF.